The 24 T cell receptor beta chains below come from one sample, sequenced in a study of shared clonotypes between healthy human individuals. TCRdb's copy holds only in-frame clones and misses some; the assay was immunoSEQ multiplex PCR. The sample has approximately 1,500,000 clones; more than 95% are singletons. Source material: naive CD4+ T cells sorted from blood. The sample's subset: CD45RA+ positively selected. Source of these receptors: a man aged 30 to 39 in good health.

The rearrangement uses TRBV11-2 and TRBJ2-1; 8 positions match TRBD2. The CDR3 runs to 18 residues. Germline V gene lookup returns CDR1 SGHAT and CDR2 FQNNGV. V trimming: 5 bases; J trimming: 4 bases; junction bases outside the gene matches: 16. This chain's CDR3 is CASSLRAGGLGGYNEQFF. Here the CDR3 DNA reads TGTGCCAGCAGCCTCCGCGCGGGAGGCTTGGGGGGGTACAATGAGCAGTTCTTC.

The CDR3 loop reads CASSFSLLFGGRSNQPQHF. CDR3 DNA sequence: TGTGCCAGCAGTTTTTCTCTCTTATTCGGAGGGCGAAGCAATCAGCCCCAGCATTTT. The V call is TRBV28, the J call TRBJ1-5; D is undetermined. CDR1 is MDHEN, CDR2 SYDVKM, per germline. V lost 3 bases to trimming and J lost 1 base, with 22 bases between them. The CDR3 is 19 amino acids.

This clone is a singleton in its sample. CDR3 region: CAIGANEKLFF. The CDR3 DNA sequence: TGTGCCATCGGGGCAAATGAAAAACTGTTTTTT. The rearrangement uses TRBV10-3 and TRBJ1-4; D possibly corresponds to TRBD1 (5 bases). CDR1 ENHRY and CDR2 SYGVKD come from the germline V gene. This CDR3 has 11 amino acids. The V end lost 8 bases, the J end lost 5 bases, and 6 bases lay between the germline ends.

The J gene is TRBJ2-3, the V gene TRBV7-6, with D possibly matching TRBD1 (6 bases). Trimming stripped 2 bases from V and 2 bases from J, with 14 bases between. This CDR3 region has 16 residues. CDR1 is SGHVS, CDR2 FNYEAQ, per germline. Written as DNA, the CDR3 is TGTGCCAGCAGCTTAAGCACAGGGCAGCCCACAGATACGCAGTATTTT. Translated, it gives CASSLSTGQPTDTQYF.

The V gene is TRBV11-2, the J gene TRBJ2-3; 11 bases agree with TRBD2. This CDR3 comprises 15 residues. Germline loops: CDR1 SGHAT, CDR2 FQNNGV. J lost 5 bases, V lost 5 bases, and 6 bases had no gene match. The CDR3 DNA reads TGTGCCAGCAGCCTTCCTAGCGGGAGGATAGATACGCAGTATTTT. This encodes CASSLPSGRIDTQYF.

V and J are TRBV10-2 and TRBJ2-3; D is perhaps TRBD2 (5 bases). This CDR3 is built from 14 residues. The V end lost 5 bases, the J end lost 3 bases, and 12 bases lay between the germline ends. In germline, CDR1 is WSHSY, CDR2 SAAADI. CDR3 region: CASSRRTETDTQYF. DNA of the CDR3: TGCGCCAGCAGTAGAAGGACTGAAACAGATACGCAGTATTTT.

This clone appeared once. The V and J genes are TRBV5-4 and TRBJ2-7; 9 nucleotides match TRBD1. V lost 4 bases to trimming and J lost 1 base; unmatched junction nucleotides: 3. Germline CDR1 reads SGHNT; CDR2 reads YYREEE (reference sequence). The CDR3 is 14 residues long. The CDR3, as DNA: TGTGCCAGCAGCCCCGGGACAGGGTCCTACGAGCAGTACTTC. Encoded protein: CASSPGTGSYEQYF.

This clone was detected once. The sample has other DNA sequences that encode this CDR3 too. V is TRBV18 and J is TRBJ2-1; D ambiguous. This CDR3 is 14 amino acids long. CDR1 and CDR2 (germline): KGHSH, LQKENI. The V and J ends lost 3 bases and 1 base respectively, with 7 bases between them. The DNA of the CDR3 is TGTGCCAGCTCACCCCGGGTTTCCTACAATGAGCAGTTCTTC. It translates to CASSPRVSYNEQFF.

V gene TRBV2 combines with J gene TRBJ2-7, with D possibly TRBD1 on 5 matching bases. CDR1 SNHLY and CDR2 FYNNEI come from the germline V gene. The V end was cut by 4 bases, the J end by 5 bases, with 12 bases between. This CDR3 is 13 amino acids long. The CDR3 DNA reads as TGTGCCAGCAGTGGACGGACAAGAAACGAGCAGTACTTC. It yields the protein CASSGRTRNEQYF. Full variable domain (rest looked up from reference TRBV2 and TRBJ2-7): EPEVTQTPSHQVTQMGQEVILRCVPISNHLYFYWYRQILGQKVEFLVSFYNNEISEKSEIFDDQFSVERPDGSNFTLKIRSTKLEDSAMYFCASSGRTRNEQYFGPGTRLTVT.

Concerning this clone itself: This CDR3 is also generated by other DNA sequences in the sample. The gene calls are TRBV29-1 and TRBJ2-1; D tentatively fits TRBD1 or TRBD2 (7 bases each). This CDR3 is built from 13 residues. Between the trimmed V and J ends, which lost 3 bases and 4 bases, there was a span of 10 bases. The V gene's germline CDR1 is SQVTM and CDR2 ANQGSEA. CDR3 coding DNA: TGCAGCGTTGACAGGGGGGGGTACAATGAGCAGTTCTTC. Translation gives CSVDRGGYNEQFF.

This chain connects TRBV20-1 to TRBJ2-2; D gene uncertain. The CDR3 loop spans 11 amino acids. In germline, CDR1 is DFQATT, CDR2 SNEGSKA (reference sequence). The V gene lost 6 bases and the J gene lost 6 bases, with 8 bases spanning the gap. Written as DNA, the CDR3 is TGCAGTGCCCCGAAAGCCGGGGAGCTGTTTTTT. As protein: CSAPKAGELFF.

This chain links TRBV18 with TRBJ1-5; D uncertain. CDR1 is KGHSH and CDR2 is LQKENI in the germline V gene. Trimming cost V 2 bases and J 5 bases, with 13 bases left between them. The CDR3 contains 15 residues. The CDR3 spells CASSPSAGSDQPQHF. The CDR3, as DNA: TGTGCCAGCTCACCATCGGCGGGAAGTGATCAGCCCCAGCATTTT.

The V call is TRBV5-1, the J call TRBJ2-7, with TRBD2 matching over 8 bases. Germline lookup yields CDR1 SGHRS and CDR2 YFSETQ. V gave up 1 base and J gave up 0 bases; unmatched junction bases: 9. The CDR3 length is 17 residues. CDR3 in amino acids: CASSLRASGSRSYEQYF. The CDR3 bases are TGCGCCAGCAGCTTGAGAGCTAGCGGGTCTCGCTCCTACGAGCAGTACTTC.

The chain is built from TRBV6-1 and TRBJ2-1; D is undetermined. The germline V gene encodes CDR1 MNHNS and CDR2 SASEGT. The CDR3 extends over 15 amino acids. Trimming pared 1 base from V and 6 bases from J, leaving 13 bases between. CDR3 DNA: TGTGCCAGCAGTGAAGGGCCCGCTCAGTTCAATGAGCAGTTCTTC. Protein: CASSEGPAQFNEQFF.

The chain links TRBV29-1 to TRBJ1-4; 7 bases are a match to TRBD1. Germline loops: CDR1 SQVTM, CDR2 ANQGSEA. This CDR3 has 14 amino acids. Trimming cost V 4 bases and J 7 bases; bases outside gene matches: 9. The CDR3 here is CSVGETGRSEKLFF. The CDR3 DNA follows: TGCAGCGTTGGAGAGACAGGGCGGAGTGAAAAACTGTTTTTT.

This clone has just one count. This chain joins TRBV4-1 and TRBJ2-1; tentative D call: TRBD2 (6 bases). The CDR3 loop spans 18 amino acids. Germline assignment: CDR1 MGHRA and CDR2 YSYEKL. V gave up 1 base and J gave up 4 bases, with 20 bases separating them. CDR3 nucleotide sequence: TGCGCCAGCAGCCAAGGGGCGTTGTTCGGGAGTCGGTACAATGAGCAGTTCTTC. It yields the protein CASSQGALFGSRYNEQFF.

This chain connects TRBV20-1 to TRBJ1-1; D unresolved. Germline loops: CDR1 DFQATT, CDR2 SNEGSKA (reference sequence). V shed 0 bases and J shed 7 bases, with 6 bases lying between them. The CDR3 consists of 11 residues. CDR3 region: CSAREGVEAFF. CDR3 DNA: TGCAGTGCTAGAGAAGGAGTTGAAGCTTTCTTT.

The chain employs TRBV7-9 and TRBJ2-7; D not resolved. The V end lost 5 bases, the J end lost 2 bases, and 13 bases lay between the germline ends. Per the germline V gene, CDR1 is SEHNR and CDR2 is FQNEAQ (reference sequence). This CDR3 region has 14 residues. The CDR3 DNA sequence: TGTGCCAGCAGCCCAAGGGCAGTCACCTACGAGCAGTACTTC. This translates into CASSPRAVTYEQYF.

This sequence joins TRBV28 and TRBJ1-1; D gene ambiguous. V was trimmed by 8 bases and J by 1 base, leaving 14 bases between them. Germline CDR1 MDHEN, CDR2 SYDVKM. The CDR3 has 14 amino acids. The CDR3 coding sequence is TGTGCCAGCCGGCGACCAGTCAAGAACACTGAAGCTTTCTTT. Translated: CASRRPVKNTEAFF.

CDR3 sequence (DNA): TGTGCCAGCAGGGGGGGACAGGGCTATGGCTACACCTTC. Translation gives CASRGGQGYGYTF. The chain couples TRBV2 to TRBJ1-2; 9 bases are a match to TRBD1. The germline V gene encodes CDR1 SNHLY and CDR2 FYNNEI. This CDR3 spans 13 amino acids. Unmatched junction bases numbered 3, after V lost 6 bases and J lost 4 bases.

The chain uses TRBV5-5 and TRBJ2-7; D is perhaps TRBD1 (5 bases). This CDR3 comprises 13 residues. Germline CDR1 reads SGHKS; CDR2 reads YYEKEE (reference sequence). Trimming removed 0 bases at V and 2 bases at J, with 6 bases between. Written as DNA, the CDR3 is TGTGCCAGCAGCTTGGCACAGGCCTACGAGCAGTACTTC. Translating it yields CASSLAQAYEQYF.

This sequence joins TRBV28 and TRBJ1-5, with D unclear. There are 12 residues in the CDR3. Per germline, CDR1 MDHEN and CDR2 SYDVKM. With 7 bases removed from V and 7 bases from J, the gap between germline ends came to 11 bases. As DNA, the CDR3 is TGTGCCAGCAACGAACCGACGCAGCCCCAGCATTTT. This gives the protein CASNEPTQPQHF.

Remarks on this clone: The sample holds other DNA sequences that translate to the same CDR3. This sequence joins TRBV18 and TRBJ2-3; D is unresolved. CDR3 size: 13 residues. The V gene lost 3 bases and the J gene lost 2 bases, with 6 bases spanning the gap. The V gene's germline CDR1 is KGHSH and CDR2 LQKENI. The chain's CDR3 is CASSPPNTDTQYF. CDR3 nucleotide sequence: TGTGCCAGCTCACCCCCCAACACAGATACGCAGTATTTT.

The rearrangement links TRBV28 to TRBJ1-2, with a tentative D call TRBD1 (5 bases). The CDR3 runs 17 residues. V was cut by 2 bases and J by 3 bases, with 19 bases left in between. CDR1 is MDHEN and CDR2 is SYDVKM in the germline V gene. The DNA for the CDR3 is TGTGCCAGCAGTTTAGGGAGGGGTGAGGTAATATACTATGGCTACACCTTC. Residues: CASSLGRGEVIYYGYTF.